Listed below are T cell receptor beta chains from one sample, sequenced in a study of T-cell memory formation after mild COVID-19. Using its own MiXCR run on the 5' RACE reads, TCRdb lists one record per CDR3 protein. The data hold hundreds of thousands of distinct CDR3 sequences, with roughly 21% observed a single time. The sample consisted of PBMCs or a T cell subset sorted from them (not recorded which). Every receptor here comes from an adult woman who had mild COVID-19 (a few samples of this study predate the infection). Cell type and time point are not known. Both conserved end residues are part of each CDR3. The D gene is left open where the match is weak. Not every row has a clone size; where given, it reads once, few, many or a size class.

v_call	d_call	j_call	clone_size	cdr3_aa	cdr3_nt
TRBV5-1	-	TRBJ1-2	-	CASTGLDGYTF	TGCGCCAGCACAGGGTTGGATGGCTACACCTTC
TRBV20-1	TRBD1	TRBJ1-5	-	CSARPTGVNNQPQHF	TGCAGTGCTAGGCCGACAGGGGTAAACAATCAGCCCCAGCATTTT
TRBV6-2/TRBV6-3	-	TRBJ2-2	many	CASSYPGELFF	TGTGCCAGCAGTTACCCCGGGGAGCTGTTTTTT
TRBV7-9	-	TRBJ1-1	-	CASSRPNRQEDF	TGTGCCAGCAGCCGTCCCAATCGACAGGAGGATTTT
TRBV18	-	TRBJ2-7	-	CASSPYQSEQYF	TGTGCCAGCTCACCATACCAGTCCGAGCAGTACTTC
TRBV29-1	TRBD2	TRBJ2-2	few	CSVESDGVSGVNTGELFF	TGCAGCGTTGAATCTGATGGGGTTAGCGGGGTGAACACCGGGGAGCTGTTTTTT
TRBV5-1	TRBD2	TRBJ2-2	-	CASSLRSHVSGGPNTGELFF	TGCGCCAGCAGCTTGAGGTCCCACGTTAGCGGGGGGCCGAACACCGGGGAGCTGTTTTTT
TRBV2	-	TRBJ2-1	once	CATFGDSLHNEQFF	TGTGCCACCTTTGGGGACTCCCTACACAATGAGCAGTTCTTC
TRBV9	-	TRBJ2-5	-	CASSVGPVIQETQYF	TGTGCCAGCAGCGTAGGCCCGGTGATCCAAGAGACCCAGTACTTC
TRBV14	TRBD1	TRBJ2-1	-	CASSPRVDRDNEQFF	TGTGCCAGCAGCCCTCGGGTCGACAGGGACAATGAGCAGTTCTTC
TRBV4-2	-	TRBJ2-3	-	CASSRVSPSGLGTADTQYF	TGTGCCAGCAGCCGGGTTTCGCCTTCGGGGCTAGGGACCGCAGATACGCAGTATTTT
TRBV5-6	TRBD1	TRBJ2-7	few	CASSLWTGSEQYF	TGTGCCAGCAGCCTCTGGACAGGGAGCGAGCAGTACTTC
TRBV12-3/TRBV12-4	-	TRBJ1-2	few	CASRTLSNYGYTF	TGTGCCAGCAGGACTCTCTCGAACTATGGCTACACCTTC
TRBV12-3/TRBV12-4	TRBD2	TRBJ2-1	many	CASSPRLAGGYNEQFF	TGTGCCAGCAGCCCGCGACTAGCGGGAGGATACAATGAGCAGTTCTTC
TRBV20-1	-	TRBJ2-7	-	CSASPPSVRLSYEQYF	TGCAGTGCTAGCCCACCTAGCGTGCGTCTGTCCTACGAGCAGTACTTC
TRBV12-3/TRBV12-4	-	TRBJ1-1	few	CASSEPLVEGRDTEAFF	TGTGCCAGCAGCGAACCCTTGGTTGAGGGGAGGGACACTGAAGCTTTCTTT
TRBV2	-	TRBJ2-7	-	CASSDRTSSPYEQYF	TGTGCCAGCAGTGATAGGACATCTTCCCCCTACGAGCAGTACTTC
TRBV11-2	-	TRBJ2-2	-	CASSSTETNTGELFF	TGTGCCAGCAGCTCGACAGAAACGAACACCGGGGAGCTGTTTTTT
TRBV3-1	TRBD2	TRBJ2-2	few	CASSQLTGGGAPGELFF	TGTGCCAGCAGCCAACTTACCGGCGGGGGGGCCCCCGGGGAGCTGTTTTTT
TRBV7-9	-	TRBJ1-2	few	CASSPTSDNYGYTF	TGTGCCAGCAGCCCTACCTCCGACAACTATGGCTACACCTTC
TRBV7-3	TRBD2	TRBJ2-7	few	CASSLFGTREHEQYF	TGTGCCAGCAGCTTATTTGGGACTAGGGAACACGAGCAGTACTTC
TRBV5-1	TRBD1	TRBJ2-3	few	CASSRDRGVDTQYF	TGCGCCAGCAGCCGCGACAGGGGAGTAGATACGCAGTATTTT
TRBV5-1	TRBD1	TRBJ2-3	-	CASSARQGDTQYF	TGCGCCAGCAGCGCTCGACAGGGCGATACGCAGTATTTT
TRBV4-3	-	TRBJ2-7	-	CASSQVGAGVLHEQYF	TGCGCCAGCAGCCAAGTGGGGGCGGGGGTTCTCCACGAGCAGTACTTC
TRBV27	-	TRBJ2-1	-	CASSLIAYNEQFF	TGTGCCAGCAGTTTGATAGCTTACAATGAGCAGTTCTTC
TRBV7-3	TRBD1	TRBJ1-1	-	CASTGGAAYTEAFF	TGTGCCAGCACAGGGGGGGCAGCGTACACTGAAGCTTTCTTT
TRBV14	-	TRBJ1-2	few	CASSQTLLGGDYGYTF	TGTGCCAGCAGCCAGACCCTGCTGGGGGGCGACTATGGCTACACCTTC
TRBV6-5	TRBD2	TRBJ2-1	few	CASSYSGTSGRSSYNEQFF	TGTGCCAGCAGTTACTCAGGGACTAGCGGTAGGAGCTCCTACAATGAGCAGTTCTTC
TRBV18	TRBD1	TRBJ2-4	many	CASSPRGTGLTKDIQYF	TGTGCCAGCTCACCACGGGGGACAGGTCTGACCAAAGACATTCAGTACTTC
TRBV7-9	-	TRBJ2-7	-	CASSVGPDSPYEQYF	TGTGCCAGCAGCGTCGGCCCGGACAGCCCCTACGAGCAGTACTTC
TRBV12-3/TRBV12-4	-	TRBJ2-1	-	CASGSGREQFF	TGTGCCAGCGGATCTGGCCGTGAGCAGTTCTTC
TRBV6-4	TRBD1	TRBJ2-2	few	CASNKGQDTGELFF	TGTGCCAGCAATAAGGGACAGGACACCGGGGAGCTGTTTTTT